The present T cell receptor beta chain was sequenced within a study of blood T cell repertoires in COVID-19. For the study at large: T cells, B-cell-depleted T cells, or PBMCs supplied cDNA or gDNA.

Profiled with immunoSEQ multiplex PCR; TCRdb holds only in-frame clones, not every one. This sample has 350,000 to 400,000 clones, with around 92% found just once. Those who participated ranged in age from roughly 18 to 100 years and resided in around 22 US areas. The study counted Cohort 3 donors as recovered given two negative PCRs, clearance, or symptom resolution. With 3 bases clipped from V and 5 bases from J, the junction kept 5 bases outside the gene matches. Per germline, CDR1 SGHRS and CDR2 YFSETQ. The CDR3 is 15 amino acids. V usage is TRBV5-1 and J usage is TRBJ2-1, with 10 positions matching TRBD1. Source material: PBMCs or T cells enriched from blood (not recorded which). This TCR derives from a woman aged 30 to 39 who had recovered from COVID-19. The CDR3 loop is CASSSGTGVNNEQFF. In DNA form, the CDR3 reads TGCGCCAGCAGCTCCGGGACAGGGGTTAACAATGAGCAGTTCTTC. The variable domain in full, with the rest retrieved from reference TRBV5-1 and TRBJ2-1, is KAGVTQTPRYLIKTRGQQVTLSCSPISGHRSVSWYQQTPGQGLQFLFEYFSETQRNKGNFPGRFSGRQFSNSRSEMNVSTLELGDSALYLCASSSGTGVNNEQFFGPGTRLTVL.